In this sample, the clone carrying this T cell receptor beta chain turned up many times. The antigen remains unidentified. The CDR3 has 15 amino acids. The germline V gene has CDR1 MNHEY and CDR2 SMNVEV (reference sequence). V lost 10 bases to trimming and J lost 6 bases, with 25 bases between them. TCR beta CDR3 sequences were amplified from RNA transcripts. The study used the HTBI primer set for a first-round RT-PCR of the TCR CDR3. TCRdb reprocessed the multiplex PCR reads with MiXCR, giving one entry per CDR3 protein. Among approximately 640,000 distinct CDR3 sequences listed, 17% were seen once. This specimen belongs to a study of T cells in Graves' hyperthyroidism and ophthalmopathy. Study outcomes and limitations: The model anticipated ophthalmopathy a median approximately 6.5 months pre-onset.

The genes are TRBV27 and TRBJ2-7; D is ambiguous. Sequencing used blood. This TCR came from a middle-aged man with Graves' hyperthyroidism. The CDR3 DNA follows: TGTGCCACCTCCCCCATTGTACCACCCAGTGGCGAGCAGTACTTC. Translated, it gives CATSPIVPPSGEQYF.